Reported below is one T cell receptor (beta chain). Sample time point: 2015-2016 season, pre-vaccination. This sample is drawn from a study of follicular helper T cells after annual influenza vaccination. The protocol was immunoSEQ multiplex PCR, while the TCRdb copy is restricted to in-frame clones and leaves out a portion. The sample consists of approximately 10,000 clones, approximately 81% of them appearing once. The germline V gene has CDR1 LNHDA and CDR2 SQIVND (reference sequence). The CDR3 is made up of 14 amino acids. V lost 5 bases, J lost 2 bases, and 2 bases stayed unmatched. The chain is built from TRBV19 and TRBJ2-4; 8 nucleotides agree with TRBD2. This specimen consisted of CXCR5+ CD38- circulating T follicular helper cells from blood, obtained on the day of influenza vaccination. Subset in this sample: circulating Tfh, non-naive CD4+CXCR5+PD-1+ (ICOS+CD38+ or ICOS-CD38-). The origin of this receptor is an adult who received the influenza vaccine. The CDR3 DNA reads TGTGCCAGTAGTCCGGGGGGGACCAAAAACATTCAGTACTTC. As protein: CASSPGGTKNIQYF.